The table lists the clone carrying this TCR beta chain with many counts. Its specificity is not known. This CDR3 spans 15 amino acids. Trimming at V came to 1 base and at J to 4 bases, leaving 3 bases not matched to a gene. The library was made from cDNA and included unique molecular identifiers. TCRdb reprocessed the PCR reads via MiXCR and lists one record per CDR3 protein. This table holds some 260,000 distinct CDR3 sequences, 35% to 45% found once. The data were obtained in a study of post-analysis software for immune sequencing data. As for the study in general: The study covered relapsing-remitting, secondary progressive and progressive-relapsing courses of multiple sclerosis. Study results and limitations: The normalized Chao1 diversity of multiple sclerosis patients was significantly lower than that of controls. Included in a set of about 5 TRBV segments more frequent in patients than controls were TRBV5-6, TRBV5-1 and TRBV20-1.

The sequence was obtained from a girl aged 5 to 17 with multiple sclerosis. The chain links TRBV12-3 or TRBV12-4 to TRBJ2-1, with 8 bases identical to TRBD1. Sequencing was performed on blood. CDR3 coding DNA: TGTGCCAGCAGTTTAGAGGACAGGGAATACAATGAGCAGTTCTTC. Protein product: CASSLEDREYNEQFF.